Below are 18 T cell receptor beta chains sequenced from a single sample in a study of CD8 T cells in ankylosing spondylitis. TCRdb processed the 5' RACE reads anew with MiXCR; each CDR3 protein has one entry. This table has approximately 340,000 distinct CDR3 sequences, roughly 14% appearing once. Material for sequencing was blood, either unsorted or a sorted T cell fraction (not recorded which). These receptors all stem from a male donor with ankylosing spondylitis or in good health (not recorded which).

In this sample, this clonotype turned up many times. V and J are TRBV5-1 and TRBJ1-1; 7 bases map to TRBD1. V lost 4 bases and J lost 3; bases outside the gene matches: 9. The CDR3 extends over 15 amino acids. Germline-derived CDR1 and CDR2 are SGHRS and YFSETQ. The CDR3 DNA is TGCGCCAGCAGCCGTCGACAGGGATCGGACACTGAAGCTTTCTTT. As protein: CASSRRQGSDTEAFF.

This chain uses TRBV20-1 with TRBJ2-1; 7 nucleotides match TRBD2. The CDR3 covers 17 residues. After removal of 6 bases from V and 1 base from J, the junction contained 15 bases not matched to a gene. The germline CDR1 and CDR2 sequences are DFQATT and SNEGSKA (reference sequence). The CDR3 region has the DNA TGCAGTGCCCAACCTCTAAGAGCGGGGACTTCCTACAATGAGCAGTTCTTC. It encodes CSAQPLRAGTSYNEQFF.

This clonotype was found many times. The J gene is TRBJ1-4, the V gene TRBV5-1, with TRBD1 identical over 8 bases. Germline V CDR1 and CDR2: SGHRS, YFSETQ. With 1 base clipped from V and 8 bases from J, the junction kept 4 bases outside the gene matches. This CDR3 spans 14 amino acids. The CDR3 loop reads CASSLRQGNEKLFF. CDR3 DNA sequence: TGCGCCAGCAGCTTGCGACAGGGGAACGAAAAACTGTTTTTT.

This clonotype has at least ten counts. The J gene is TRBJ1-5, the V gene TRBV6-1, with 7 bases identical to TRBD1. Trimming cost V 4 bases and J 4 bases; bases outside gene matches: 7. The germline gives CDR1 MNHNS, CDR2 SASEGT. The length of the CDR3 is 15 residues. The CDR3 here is CASSAPGQFNQPQHF. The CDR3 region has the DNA TGTGCCAGCAGTGCCCCGGGACAGTTTAATCAGCCCCAGCATTTT.

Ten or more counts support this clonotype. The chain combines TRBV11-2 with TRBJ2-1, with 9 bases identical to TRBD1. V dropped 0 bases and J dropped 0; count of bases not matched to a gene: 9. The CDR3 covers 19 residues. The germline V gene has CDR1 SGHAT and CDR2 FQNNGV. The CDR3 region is CASSLDGDRVYSSYNEQFF. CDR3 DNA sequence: TGTGCCAGCAGCTTAGATGGGGACAGGGTTTACAGCTCCTACAATGAGCAGTTCTTC. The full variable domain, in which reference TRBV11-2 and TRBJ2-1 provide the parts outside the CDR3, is EAGVAQSPRYKIIEKRQSVAFWCNPISGHATLYWYQQILGQGPKLLIQFQNNGVVDDSQLPKDRFSAERLKGVDSTLKIQPAKLEDSAVYLCASSLDGDRVYSSYNEQFFGPGTRLTVL.

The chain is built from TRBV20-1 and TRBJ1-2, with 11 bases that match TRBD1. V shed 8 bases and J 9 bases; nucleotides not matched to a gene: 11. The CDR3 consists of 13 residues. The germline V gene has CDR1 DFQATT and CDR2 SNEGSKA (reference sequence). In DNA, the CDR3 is TGCAGTCCGTGGGACAGGGGGGAAGGAAGCTACACCTTC. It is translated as CSPWDRGEGSYTF.

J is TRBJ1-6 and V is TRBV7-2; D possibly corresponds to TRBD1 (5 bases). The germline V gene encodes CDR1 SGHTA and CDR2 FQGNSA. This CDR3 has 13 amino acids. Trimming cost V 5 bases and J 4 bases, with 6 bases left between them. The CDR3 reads CASSQGYNSPLHF. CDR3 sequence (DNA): TGTGCCAGCAGCCAGGGATATAATTCACCCCTCCACTTT.

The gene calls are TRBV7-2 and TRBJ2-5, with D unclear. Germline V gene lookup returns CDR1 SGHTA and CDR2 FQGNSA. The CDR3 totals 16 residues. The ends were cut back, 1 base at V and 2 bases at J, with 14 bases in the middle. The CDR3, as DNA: TGTGCCAGCAGCTTAGGTGTGGCGGATCCTCAAGAGACCCAGTACTTC. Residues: CASSLGVADPQETQYF.

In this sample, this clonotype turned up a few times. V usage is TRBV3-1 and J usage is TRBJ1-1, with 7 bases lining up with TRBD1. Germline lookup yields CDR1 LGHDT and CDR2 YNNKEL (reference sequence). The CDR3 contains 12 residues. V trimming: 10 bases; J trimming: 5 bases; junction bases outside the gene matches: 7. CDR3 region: CATTGLRTEAFF. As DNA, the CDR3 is TGTGCCACGACAGGGCTGAGAACTGAAGCTTTCTTT.

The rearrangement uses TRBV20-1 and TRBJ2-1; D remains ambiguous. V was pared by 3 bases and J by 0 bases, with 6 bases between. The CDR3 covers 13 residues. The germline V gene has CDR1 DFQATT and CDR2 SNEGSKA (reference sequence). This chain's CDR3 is CSARPGSYNEQFF. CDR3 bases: TGCAGTGCTAGGCCGGGCTCCTACAATGAGCAGTTCTTC.

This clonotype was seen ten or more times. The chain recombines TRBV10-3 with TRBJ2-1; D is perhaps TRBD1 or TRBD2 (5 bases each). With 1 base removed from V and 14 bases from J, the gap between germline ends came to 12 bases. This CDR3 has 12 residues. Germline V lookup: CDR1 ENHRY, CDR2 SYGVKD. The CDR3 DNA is TGTGCCATCAGTGAGTTCAGGGAGTCCGAGTTCTTC. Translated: CAISEFRESEFF.

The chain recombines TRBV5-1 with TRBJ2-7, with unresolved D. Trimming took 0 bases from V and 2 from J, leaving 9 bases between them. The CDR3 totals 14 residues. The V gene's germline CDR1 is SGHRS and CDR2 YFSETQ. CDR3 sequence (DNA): TGCGCCAGCAGCTTGGGGATAGCTACCTACGAGCAGTACTTC. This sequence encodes CASSLGIATYEQYF.

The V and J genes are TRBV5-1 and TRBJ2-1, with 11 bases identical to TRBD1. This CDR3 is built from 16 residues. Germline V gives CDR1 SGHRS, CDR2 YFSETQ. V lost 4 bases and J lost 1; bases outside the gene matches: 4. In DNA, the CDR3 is TGCGCCAGCAGCAAGGGACAGGGGGGTTCCTACAATGAGCAGTTCTTC. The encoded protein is CASSKGQGGSYNEQFF.

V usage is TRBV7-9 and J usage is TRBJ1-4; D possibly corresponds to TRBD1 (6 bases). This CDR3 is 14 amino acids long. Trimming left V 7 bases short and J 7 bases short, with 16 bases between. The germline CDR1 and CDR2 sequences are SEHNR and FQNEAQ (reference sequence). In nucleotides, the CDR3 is TGTGCCAGCACCGAGGGGGATAGTCGTGAAAAACTGTTTTTT. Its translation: CASTEGDSREKLFF.

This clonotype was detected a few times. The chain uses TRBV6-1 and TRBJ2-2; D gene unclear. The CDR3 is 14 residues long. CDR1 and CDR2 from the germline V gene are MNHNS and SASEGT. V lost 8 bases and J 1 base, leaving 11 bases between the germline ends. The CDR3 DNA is TGTGCCAGCCTCACCTCCAGGAACACCGGGGAGCTGTTTTTT. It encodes CASLTSRNTGELFF.

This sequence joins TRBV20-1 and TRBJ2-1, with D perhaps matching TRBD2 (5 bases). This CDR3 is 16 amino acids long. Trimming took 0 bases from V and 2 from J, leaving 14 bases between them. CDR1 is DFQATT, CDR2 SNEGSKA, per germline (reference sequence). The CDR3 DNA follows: TGCAGTGCTAGAGATGGAGGCCCCAGCGCCTACAATGAGCAGTTCTTC. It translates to CSARDGGPSAYNEQFF.

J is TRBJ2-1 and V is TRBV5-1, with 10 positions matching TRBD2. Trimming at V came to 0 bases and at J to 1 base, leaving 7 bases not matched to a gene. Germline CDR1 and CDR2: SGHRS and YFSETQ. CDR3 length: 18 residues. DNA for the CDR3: TGCGCCAGCAGCTTGGCCGGAGCGGGGGGGCGATCCTACAATGAGCAGTTCTTC. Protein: CASSLAGAGGRSYNEQFF.

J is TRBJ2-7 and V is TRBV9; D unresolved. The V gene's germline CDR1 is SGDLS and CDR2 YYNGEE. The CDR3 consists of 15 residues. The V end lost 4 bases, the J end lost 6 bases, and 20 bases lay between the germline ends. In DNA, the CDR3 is TGTGCCAGCAGCACCCGGCCGGGCCTACCGTCCGAGCAGTACTTC. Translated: CASSTRPGLPSEQYF.